This record concerns one T cell receptor beta chain sequence. Deletions cut 4 bases from V and 7 bases from J, with 14 bases between. This CDR3 has 14 amino acids. Per the germline V gene, CDR1 is SNHLY and CDR2 is FYNNEI. These data come from a study of blood T cell repertoires in COVID-19. On the study more broadly: T cells, B-cell-depleted T cells, or PBMCs provided the cDNA or gDNA that served as material.

The participants were between roughly 18 and 100 years old and came from 24 US areas. Cohort placement rested on clinical history that participants reported themselves. In the original analysis: Amplified reference gene primers provided the basis for estimating nucleated cell counts. Some clones are missing from TCRdb's copy, which holds only in-frame ones; the method was immunoSEQ multiplex PCR. The DNA was the basis for D and trimming; V, J and clone size are from that table. The table shows 250,000 to 300,000 clones, with 85% to 90% occurring only once. The sequence came from a man aged 18 to 30 who had recovered from COVID-19. The material sequenced was PBMCs or T cells enriched from blood (not recorded which). The gene calls are TRBV2 and TRBJ1-5; TRBD1 might be the D (6 bases). The CDR3 loop reads CASSVRGSSQPQHF. The CDR3 DNA sequence: TGTGCCAGCAGTGTCAGGGGATCAAGCCAGCCCCAGCATTTT.